This T cell receptor beta chain appears in the sequencing data of a study of cytomegalovirus exposure and HLA in healthy donors (dated by TCRdb to about 2017). With regard to the full study: An earlier analysis of 587 of the donors reported roughly 300 Gb of sequence data and about 120 million unique TCR beta sequences obtained from roughly 180 million T cells. Among the roughly 370 genotyped donors, around 81% belonged to the genetic ancestry cluster associated with self-reported Caucasian donors. An earlier analysis of some 600 of the donors applied high-throughput TCR beta sequencing to assess whether each TCR beta V gene segment acted as functional or pseudogenic. Four to six DR-DQ haplotypes were handled as single units for association and clustering, since linkage in the cohort was strong. Both class I and class II loci were covered by HLA typing, at four-digit resolution. The number of typed donors differed by locus: about 620-640 for A, B, C, DRB1 and DQB1; approximately 540 for DQA1; around 610 for DPA1; and around 450 for DPB1. A later analysis re-analyzed previously published TCR beta repertoires from approximately 670 donors and added high-resolution HLA genotyping to study TCR occurrence patterns. Besides the first cohort of 666 subjects, a separate validation cohort made up of roughly 120 different subjects was used. Rather than using new phenotypic data, the later analysis identified candidate immune exposures from TCR beta sequences and from how often those sequences occurred across donors. All discovery cohort repertoires had been generated using a single sequencing platform. An early release that covered 500 to 800 HLA-typed donors contained approximately 300 gigabases of sequencing data and tens of millions of unique TCR sequences. To predict cytomegalovirus infection status, the study combined high-throughput TCR immunosequencing, statistical association of individual TCRs with disease status, and machine learning. Among 398 genotyped donors of the cohort, an average of around 240,000 unique TCR beta nucleotide sequences were sequenced per donor, roughly 20% of them non-productive. The T cell repertoires of 550 to 850 subjects were profiled by immunosequencing and related to cytomegalovirus serostatus. The study was designed to test whether signatures of past pathogen exposure could be identified by cataloging public T cell receptors. Donor age, sex, ethnicity and CMV serostatus were collected together with the repertoire data. In a later genetic analysis, genome-wide SNP genotypes for about three fifths of the roughly 670 donors were used, and that subset was treated as a discovery cohort. The paper as a whole reports these results and caveats: Approximately 18 rarely observed V segments, including chromosome 9 orphons, were excluded from the earlier analysis of just under 600 of the donors because counts were too low. In a later analysis, some 18,000 TCR beta sequences were associated with specific HLA alleles at a false discovery rate of 0.05. The only immune exposure information available for the cohort was CMV serostatus. A cluster of highly shared sequence variants was judged likely to be a technical artifact of the sequencing pipeline. A later analysis found that TCR association rates varied across HLA loci, with DRB1 alleles showing the most associated TCRs and HLA-C alleles the fewest. Broadly in line with IMGT annotations, most TCR beta V segments showed up in productive rearrangements about 90% or about 30% of the time in an earlier analysis of several hundred of the donors. The authors suggested that the approach could potentially be generalized to other disease states and immunological phenotypes. When HLA alleles, especially DR and DQ, strongly co-occurred, TCR associations were difficult to assign to individual alleles. In a later genetic analysis, a missense DCLRE1C variant was associated with V-gene and J-gene trimming of TCR beta chains, and the association was replicated in an independent cohort. According to a later analysis, parvovirus B19, influenza, CMV and Epstein-Barr virus appeared linked to several top co-occurrence clusters. In vitro tests confirmed that a few of the cytomegalovirus-associated TCR beta chains recognize cytomegalovirus antigens. A further reported finding was that TCR beta sequences accurately predicted the HLA-A and HLA-B alleles for most subjects in the first cohort. In both the original and validation cohorts, the classifier was reported to diagnose cytomegalovirus status with high specificity and sensitivity. In a later analysis, HLA-associated TCR beta chains showed more clonal expansion and lower generation probabilities than non-associated chains that were equally common. The study gave a list of about 170 TCR beta chains associated with cytomegalovirus. The cohort was sequenced for TCR beta chains only, and without alpha or paired-chain data the features that could be detected were limited. Compared with the 666-donor mean, donors in an Asian-associated ancestry cluster had fewer N-insertions in productive TCRs, according to a later genetic analysis. The 87-base-pair reads could not distinguish some IMGT-functional V segments, including TRBV6-2 and TRBV6-3, so those segments were excluded. Sequencing depth was assumed to be roughly uniform across donors in the presence/absence analyses, though that assumption may not hold. Linkage disequilibrium might explain the correlated functional status among segregating V segments, but an unknown experimental factor could not be ruled out. Because HLA typing was missing for some donors at each locus, association tests included only the typed subset. According to a later analysis, most CMV-associated TCR beta chains appeared to be HLA-restricted, and the HLA associations seemed to be driven largely by CMV exposure. Most TCR sequences were seen in very few donors, while some public TCRs were found in many individuals.

Reading the germline V gene gives CDR1 MDHEN and CDR2 SYDVKM. The CDR3 runs 13 residues from the cysteine to the phenylalanine. Of all the DNA, just the CDR3 is kept, 39 bases in frame from base 1. Unmatched junction bases come to 4, with V trimmed by 8 bases and J by 8 bases. With respect to this clone: Its antigen target is currently unknown. The record has no base qualities; no much larger clone is one base away.

In total, more than 500 healthy bone marrow donors made up the cohort. Cohort members were all nominally healthy when sampled, although unrecorded immune exposures were likely present. The donor was CMV seronegative and belonged to the group of over 300 seronegative cohort members. A peripheral blood sample was provided by each donor, and peripheral blood mononuclear cells were used for TCR beta sequencing. The Qiagen DNeasy Blood Extraction Kit was used to extract genomic DNA from the blood cell samples. Library creation used the immunoSEQ multiplex PCR assay. The multiplex PCR relied on a mix of 60 forward primers for TCR Vbeta segments and 13 reverse primers for TCR Jbeta segments. The CDR3 region of rearranged TCR beta genes was amplified from genomic DNA by a multiplex PCR assay. Amplified TCR beta libraries were sequenced as 87-base-pair reads on the Illumina HiSeq System. As for how the authors treated the data: In a later analysis, some 80 million unique TCR beta chains were counted across the roughly 700 repertoires, and approximately 11 million of these chains were shared by at least two donors. A nearest-neighbor algorithm error-corrected the raw reads and collapsed the reads into unique sequences, merging closely related sequences to remove PCR and sequencing errors. Alignment of CDR3 sequences to IMGT reference sequences was used to assign V, D and J gene segments. For a sequence to be retained, a match of at least six nucleotides to both a V gene segment and a J gene segment was required. Rearrangements were called productive when the CDR3 lacked stop codons and stayed in frame with V and J; all others were non-productive. Following IMGT convention, CDR3 was defined as the stretch from the second conserved V-encoded cysteine up to the conserved J-encoded phenylalanine. The earlier analysis of 500 to 650 of the donors excluded any sequence lacking an unambiguous match to a single V gene segment. In an earlier analysis of approximately 590 of the donors, a V segment was called functional when productive rearrangements were above 56.7%, and segregating when the standard deviation between donors exceeded 5%. A statistical classification framework was built to diagnose cytomegalovirus status from the catalog of TCR beta chain sequences. V and J gene assignment, in a later analysis, came from comparing TCR nucleotide sequences with IMGT/GENE-DB human TR gene sequences. In a later analysis, CDR3 sequences and most-parsimonious VDJ recombination scenarios were assigned using the TCRdist pipeline. In a later analysis, each TCR beta chain was defined by its CDR3 amino acid sequence together with its V-gene family, and reads without a unique V-gene family were excluded. As a way to deal with suspected cross-contamination and a sequencing artifact, a later analysis dropped approximately 590 nucleotide sequences that were highly shared and had low generation probability. For each public chain, a later analysis derived a clonal expansion index from normalized ranks of inferred template counts within each repertoire. In a later analysis, generation probabilities were computed with a VDJ recombination model fitted to out-of-frame rearrangements, and the resulting probabilities were checked against IGoR. A later analysis scored TCR-TCR, TCR-HLA and TCR-CMV co-occurrence with hypergeometric tests, applying a repertoire-size bias correction to TCR pairs. To estimate false discovery rates, a later analysis permuted the HLA or CMV assignments 20 times. A later analysis grouped co-occurring TCRs with DBSCAN, adding TCRdist sequence similarity when clustering within HLA-allele-positive subsets. For co-occurrence clustering, repertoires with fewer than 30,000 or more than 120,000 public chains were excluded, along with five repertoires with anomalous nucleotide sharing. TCRdb holds this immuneACCESS table with in-frame rearrangements only. Some clones are missing; in checked studies, unresolved V genes explain under half, and the rest has no known cause. V, J and clone size reflect that table, while D and trimming were determined from the DNA. This sample comprises 130,000 or so clones, around 86% of them detected only once. The ten largest make up 2.1% of the sample.

This receptor chain uses TRBV28 and TRBJ2-2; a stretch of 11 junction bases matches TRBD2. The sequence derives from a man between 25 and 39 years old in good health and CMV-seronegative. The sample comprised PBMCs. The DNA is as follows: TGTGCCAGCCGACTAGCGGGGAGTGGGGAGCTGTTTTTT. This sequence encodes CASRLAGSGELFF.